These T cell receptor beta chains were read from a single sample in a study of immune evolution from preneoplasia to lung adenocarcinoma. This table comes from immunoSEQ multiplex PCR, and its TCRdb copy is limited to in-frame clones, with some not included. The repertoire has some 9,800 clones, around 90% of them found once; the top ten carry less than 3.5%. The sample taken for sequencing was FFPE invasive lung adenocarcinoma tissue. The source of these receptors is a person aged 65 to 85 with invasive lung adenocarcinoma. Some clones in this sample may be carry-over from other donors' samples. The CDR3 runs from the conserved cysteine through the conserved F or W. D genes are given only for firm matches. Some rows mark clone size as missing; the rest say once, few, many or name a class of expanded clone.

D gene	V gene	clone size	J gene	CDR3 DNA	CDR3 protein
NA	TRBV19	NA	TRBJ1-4	TGTGCCAGTAGTATAGGCGACAGGACTCAAAATGAAAAACTGTTTTTT	CASSIGDRTQNEKLFF
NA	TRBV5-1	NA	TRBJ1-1	TGCGCCAGCAGCCTTCATAGGGAGAGGAACACTGAAGCTTTCTTT	CASSLHRERNTEAFF
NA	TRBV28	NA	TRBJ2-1	TGTGCCAGCAGTTTAGTGGGCAATGAGCAGTTCTTC	CASSLVGNEQFF
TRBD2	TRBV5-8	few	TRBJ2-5	TGTGCCAGCAGCAAACCGACTAGCGGGGGAGAGACCCAGTACTTC	CASSKPTSGGETQYF
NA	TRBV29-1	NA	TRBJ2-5	TGCAGCGTTGGGGCCGTTCAAGAGACCCAGTACTTC	CSVGAVQETQYF
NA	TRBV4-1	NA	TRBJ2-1	TGCGCCAGCAGCCAAGATGGCTCCACCTACAATGAGCAGTTCTTC	CASSQDGSTYNEQFF
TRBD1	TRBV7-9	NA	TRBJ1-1	TGTGCCAGCAGCCCTGGACAGGACTATGAGGAAGCTTTCTTT	CASSPGQDYEEAFF
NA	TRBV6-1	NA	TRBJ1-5	TGTGCCAGCAGTGGGGGTATGGATCAGCCCCAGCATTTT	CASSGGMDQPQHF
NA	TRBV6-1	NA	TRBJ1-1	TGTGCCAGCAGTGCTCAGGGATACACTGAAGCTTTCTTT	CASSAQGYTEAFF
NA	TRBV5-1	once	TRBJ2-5	TGCGCCAGCAGCCCCGGGGCGGCAGGGGTGGAGACCCAGTACTTC	CASSPGAAGVETQYF
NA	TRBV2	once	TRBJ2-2	TGTGCCAGCAGTCCAGTGACACCGAACACCGGGGAGCTGTTTTTT	CASSPVTPNTGELFF
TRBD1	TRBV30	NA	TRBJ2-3	TGTGCCTGGAGTGTTCGGACAGGGGCCACAGATACGCAGTATTTT	CAWSVRTGATDTQYF
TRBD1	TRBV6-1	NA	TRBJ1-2	TGTGCCAGCAATCCAGGGGGTGGTGGCTACACCTTC	CASNPGGGGYTF
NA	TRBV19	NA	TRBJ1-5	TGTGCCAGTAGCGAACAGCAAAATCAGCCCCAGCATTTT	CASSEQQNQPQHF
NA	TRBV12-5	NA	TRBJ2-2	TGTGCTAGTGGTACAGGGACGTCCACCGGGGAGCTGTTTTTT	CASGTGTSTGELFF
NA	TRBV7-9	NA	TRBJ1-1	TGTGCCAGCAGCTTACGTTCCGGGGGCACTGAAGCTTTCTTT	CASSLRSGGTEAFF
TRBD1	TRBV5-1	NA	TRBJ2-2	TGCGCCAGCAGCCGGACCGGGACAGCAAACACCGGGGAGCTGTTTTTT	CASSRTGTANTGELFF
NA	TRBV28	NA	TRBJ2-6	TGTGCCAGCAGTTCACCGGGACGCTCTGGGGCCAACGTCCTGACTTTC	CASSSPGRSGANVLTF
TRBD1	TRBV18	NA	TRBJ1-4	TGTGCCAGCTCACCAGCCGACCGGGACAGGCGTCATTTT	CASSPADRDRRHF
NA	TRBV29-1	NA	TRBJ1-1	TGCAGCGTGGGACCGAGGATATCGAACACTGAAGCTTTCTTT	CSVGPRISNTEAFF
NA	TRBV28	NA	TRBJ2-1	TGTGCCACTGGGAGTAGGTACAATGAGCAGTTCTTC	CATGSRYNEQFF
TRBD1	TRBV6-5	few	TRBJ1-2	TGTGCCAGCAGCATACAGGGGGCCCATGGCTACACCTTC	CASSIQGAHGYTF